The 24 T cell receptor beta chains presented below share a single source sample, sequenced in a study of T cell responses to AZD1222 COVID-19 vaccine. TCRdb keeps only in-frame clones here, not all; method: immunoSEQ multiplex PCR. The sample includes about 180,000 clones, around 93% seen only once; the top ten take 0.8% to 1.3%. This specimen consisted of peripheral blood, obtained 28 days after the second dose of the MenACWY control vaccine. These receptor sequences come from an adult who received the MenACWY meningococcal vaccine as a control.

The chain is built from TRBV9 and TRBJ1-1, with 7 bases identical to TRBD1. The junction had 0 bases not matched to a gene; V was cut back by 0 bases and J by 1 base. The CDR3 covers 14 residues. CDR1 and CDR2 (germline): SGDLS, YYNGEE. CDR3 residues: CASSVGTGNTEAFF. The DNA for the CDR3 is TGTGCCAGCAGCGTAGGGACAGGGAACACTGAAGCTTTCTTT.

The CDR3 region has the DNA TGTGCCAGCAGCTTGGACTATTTTTCCCACGAGCAGTACTTC. This codes for CASSLDYFSHEQYF. The V call is TRBV5-5, the J call TRBJ2-7; no reliable D call. The V gene's germline CDR1 is SGHKS and CDR2 YYEKEE (reference sequence). Trimming left V 0 bases short and J 5 bases short, with 12 bases between. The CDR3 is made up of 14 amino acids.

The CDR3: CASSPMGGSYEQYF. DNA of the CDR3: TGTGCCAGCAGCCCCATGGGGGGTTCCTACGAGCAGTACTTC. The chain is built from TRBV7-8 and TRBJ2-7, with a possible D match to TRBD2 (6 bases). This CDR3 contains 14 residues. Germline values: CDR1 SGHVS, CDR2 FQNEAQ. Deletions cut 5 bases from V and 1 base from J, with 12 bases between.

CDR3 nucleotide sequence: TGTGCCAGTAGTAACCGGGACAGGGACGTGAATGAGCAGTTCTTC. It specifies CASSNRDRDVNEQFF. The chain recombines TRBV19 with TRBJ2-1; 9 bases agree with TRBD1. This CDR3 region has 15 residues. CDR1 and CDR2 from the germline V gene are LNHDA and SQIVND (reference sequence). V shed 4 bases, J shed 7 bases, and the junction held 8 bases outside the gene matches.

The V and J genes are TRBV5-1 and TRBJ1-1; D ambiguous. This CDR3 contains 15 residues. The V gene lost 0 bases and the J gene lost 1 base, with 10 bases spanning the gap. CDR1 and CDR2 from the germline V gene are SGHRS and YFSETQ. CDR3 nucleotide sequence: TGCGCCAGCAGCTTGGCCTTCACAGCGAACACTGAAGCTTTCTTT. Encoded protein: CASSLAFTANTEAFF. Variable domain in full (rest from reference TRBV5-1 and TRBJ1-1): KAGVTQTPRYLIKTRGQQVTLSCSPISGHRSVSWYQQTPGQGLQFLFEYFSETQRNKGNFPGRFSGRQFSNSRSEMNVSTLELGDSALYLCASSLAFTANTEAFFGQGTRLTVV.

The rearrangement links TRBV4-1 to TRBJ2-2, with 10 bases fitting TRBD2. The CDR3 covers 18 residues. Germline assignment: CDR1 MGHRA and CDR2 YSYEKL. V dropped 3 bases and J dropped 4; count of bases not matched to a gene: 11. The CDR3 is CASSQPPGLATSTGELFF. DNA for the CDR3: TGCGCCAGCAGCCAGCCTCCGGGACTAGCGACTTCCACCGGGGAGCTGTTTTTT.

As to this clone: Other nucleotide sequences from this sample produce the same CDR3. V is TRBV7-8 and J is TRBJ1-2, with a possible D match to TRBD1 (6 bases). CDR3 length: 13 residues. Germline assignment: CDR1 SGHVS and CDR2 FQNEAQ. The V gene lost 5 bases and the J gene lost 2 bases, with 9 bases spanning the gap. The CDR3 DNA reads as TGTGCCAGCAGCCCCGACAGGAACTATGGCTACACCTTC. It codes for CASSPDRNYGYTF.

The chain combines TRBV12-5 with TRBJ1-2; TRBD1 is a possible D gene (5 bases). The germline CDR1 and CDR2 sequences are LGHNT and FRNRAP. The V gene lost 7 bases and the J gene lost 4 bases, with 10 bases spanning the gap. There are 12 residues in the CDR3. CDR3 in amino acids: CASALGGYGYTF. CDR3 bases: TGTGCTAGTGCCCTGGGGGGCTATGGCTACACCTTC.

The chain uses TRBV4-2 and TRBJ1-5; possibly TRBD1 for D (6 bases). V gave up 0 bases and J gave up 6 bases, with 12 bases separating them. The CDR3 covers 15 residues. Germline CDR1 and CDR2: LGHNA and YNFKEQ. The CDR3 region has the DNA TGTGCCAGCAGCCAAGAAAAAGGGGGAGGTCAGCCCCAGCATTTT. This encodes CASSQEKGGGQPQHF.

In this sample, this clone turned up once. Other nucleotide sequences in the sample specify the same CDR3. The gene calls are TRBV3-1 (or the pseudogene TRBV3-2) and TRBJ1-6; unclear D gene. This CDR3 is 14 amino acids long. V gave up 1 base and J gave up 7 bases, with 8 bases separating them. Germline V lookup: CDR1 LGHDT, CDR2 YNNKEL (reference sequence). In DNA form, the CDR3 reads TGTGCCAGCAGCCAAGGTCCCGGGAATTCACCCCTCCACTTT. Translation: CASSQGPGNSPLHF.

CDR3 DNA sequence: TGTGCCAGCAGTTTGGACAGGGCGAGCAATCAGCCCCAGCATTTT. This translates into CASSLDRASNQPQHF. The V gene is TRBV6-5, the J gene TRBJ1-5, with TRBD1 identical over 8 bases. Germline V gives CDR1 MNHEY, CDR2 SVGAGI. Trimming took 4 bases from V and 1 from J; bases not matched to a gene: 3. The CDR3 is made up of 15 amino acids.

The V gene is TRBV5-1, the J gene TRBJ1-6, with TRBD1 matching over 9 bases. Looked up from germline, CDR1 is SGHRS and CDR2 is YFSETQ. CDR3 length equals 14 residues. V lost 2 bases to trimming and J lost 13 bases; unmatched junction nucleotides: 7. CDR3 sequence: CASSFGQGTAPLHF. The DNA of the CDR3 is TGCGCCAGCAGCTTCGGACAGGGGACCGCGCCCCTCCACTTT.

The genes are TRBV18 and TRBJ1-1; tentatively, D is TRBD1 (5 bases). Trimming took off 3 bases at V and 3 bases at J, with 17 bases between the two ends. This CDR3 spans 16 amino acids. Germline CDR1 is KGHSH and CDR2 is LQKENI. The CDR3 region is CASSPLMDNSDTEAFF. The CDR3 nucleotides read TGTGCCAGCTCACCGTTGATGGACAACAGTGACACTGAAGCTTTCTTT. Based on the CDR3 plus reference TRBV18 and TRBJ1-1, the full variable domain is NAGVMQNPRHLVRRRGQEARLRCSPMKGHSHVYWYRQLPEEGLKFMVYLQKENIIDESGMPKERFSAEFPKEGPSILRIQQVVRGDSAAYFCASSPLMDNSDTEAFFGQGTRLTVV.

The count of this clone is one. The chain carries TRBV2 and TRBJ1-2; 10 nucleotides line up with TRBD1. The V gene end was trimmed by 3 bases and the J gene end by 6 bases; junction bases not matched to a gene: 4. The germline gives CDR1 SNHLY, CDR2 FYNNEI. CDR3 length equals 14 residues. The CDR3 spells CASSERTGGHGYTF. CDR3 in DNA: TGTGCCAGCAGTGAGCGGACAGGGGGACATGGCTACACCTTC.

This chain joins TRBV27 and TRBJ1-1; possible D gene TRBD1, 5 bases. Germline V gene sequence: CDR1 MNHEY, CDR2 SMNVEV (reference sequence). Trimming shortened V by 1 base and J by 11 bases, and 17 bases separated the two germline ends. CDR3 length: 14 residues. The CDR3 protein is CASSLLAGSKVAFF. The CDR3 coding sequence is TGTGCCAGCAGTTTATTAGCAGGGTCGAAAGTTGCTTTCTTT.

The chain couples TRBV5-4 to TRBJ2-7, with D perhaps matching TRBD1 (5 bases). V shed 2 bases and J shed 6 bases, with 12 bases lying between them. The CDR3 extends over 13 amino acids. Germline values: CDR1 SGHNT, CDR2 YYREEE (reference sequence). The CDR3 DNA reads TGTGCCAGCAGCTTCTCCAGGGAAGGCGAGCAGTACTTC. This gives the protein CASSFSREGEQYF.

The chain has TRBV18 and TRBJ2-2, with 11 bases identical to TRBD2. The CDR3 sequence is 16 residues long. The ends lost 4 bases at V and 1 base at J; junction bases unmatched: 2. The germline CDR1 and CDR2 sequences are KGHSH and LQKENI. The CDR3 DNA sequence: TGTGCCAGCTCACAAGGACTAGCGGGGAACACCGGGGAGCTGTTTTTT. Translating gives CASSQGLAGNTGELFF.

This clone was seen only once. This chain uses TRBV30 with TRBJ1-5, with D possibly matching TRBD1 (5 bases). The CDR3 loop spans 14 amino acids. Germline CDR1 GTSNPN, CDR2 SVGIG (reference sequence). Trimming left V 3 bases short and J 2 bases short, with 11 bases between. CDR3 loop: CAWSQGRGNQPQHF. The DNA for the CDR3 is TGTGCCTGGAGCCAGGGTCGGGGCAATCAGCCCCAGCATTTT.

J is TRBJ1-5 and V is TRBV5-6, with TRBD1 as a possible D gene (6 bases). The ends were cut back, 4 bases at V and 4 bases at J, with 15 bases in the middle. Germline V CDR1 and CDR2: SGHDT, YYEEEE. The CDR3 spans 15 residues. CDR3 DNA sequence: TGTGCCAGCAGCGTCCGACAGGCCGATAATCAGCCCCAGCATTTT. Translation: CASSVRQADNQPQHF.

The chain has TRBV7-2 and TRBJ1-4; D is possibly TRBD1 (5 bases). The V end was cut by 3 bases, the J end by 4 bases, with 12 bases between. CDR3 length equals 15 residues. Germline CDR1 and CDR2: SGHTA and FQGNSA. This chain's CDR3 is CASSLVRGVNEKLFF. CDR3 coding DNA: TGTGCCAGCAGCTTGGTTAGAGGGGTTAATGAAAAACTGTTTTTT.

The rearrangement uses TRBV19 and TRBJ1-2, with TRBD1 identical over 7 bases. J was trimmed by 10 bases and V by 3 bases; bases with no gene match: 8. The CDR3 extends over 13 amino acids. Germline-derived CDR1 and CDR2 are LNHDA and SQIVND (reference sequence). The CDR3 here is CASSIRAGGLYTF. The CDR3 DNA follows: TGTGCCAGTAGTATCCGGGCAGGGGGACTCTACACCTTC.

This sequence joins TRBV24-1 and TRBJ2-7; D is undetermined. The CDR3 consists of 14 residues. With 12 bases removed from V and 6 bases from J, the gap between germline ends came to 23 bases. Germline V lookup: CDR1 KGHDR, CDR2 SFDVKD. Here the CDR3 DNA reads TGTGCCGTAGAAACGGACGAGGACCCCCTCGAGCAGTACTTC. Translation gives CAVETDEDPLEQYF.

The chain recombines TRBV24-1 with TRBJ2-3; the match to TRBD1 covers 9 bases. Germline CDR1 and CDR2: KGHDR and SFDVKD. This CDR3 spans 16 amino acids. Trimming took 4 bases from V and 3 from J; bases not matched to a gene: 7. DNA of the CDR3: TGTGCCACCAGTGACCCCGGGACAGGGAGGACAGATACGCAGTATTTT. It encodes CATSDPGTGRTDTQYF.

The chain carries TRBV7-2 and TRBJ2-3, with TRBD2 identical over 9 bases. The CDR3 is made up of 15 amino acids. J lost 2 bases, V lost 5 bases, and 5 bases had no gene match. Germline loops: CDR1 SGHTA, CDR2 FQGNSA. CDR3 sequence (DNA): TGTGCCAGCAGCCCAAGCGGGGGGCCCACAGATACGCAGTATTTT. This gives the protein CASSPSGGPTDTQYF.